The rows below give T cell receptor beta chains drawn from one sample of a study of blood T cells in healthy people across ages. TCRdb used MiXCR to reprocess the 5' RACE reads, holding one entry per CDR3 protein. The data contain approximately 1,700,000 distinct CDR3 sequences, about two fifths of them singletons. Sequenced sample: blood. Receptor source: a human donor in good health. CDR3s include the opening cysteine and the closing phenylalanine or tryptophan. Each record gives: V gene, clone size, J gene, D gene, CDR3 protein, CDR3 DNA. A D gene is named only where the DNA matches it firmly. Only some rows state a clone size, as once, few, many or a class for expanded clones.

TRBV7-2	.	TRBJ1-5	.	CASSIATGWDQPQHF	TGTGCCAGCAGCATCGCTACAGGGTGGGATCAGCCCCAGCATTTT
TRBV7-3	few	TRBJ2-5	.	CASSPGPAGDETQYF	TGTGCCAGCAGCCCAGGTCCTGCAGGGGACGAGACCCAGTACTTC
TRBV14	.	TRBJ1-2	TRBD1	CASSQTGEYGYTF	TGTGCCAGCAGCCAGACAGGGGAATATGGCTACACCTTC
TRBV7-2	.	TRBJ1-5	TRBD1	CASSERVPGQGSQPQHF	TGTGCCAGCAGCGAACGAGTACCGGGACAGGGGTCTCAGCCCCAGCATTTT
TRBV12-3/TRBV12-4	.	TRBJ2-3	TRBD2	CASRSGGSPDVEYF	TGTGCCAGCAGGTCGGGGGGGTCCCCAGATGTGGAGTATTTT
TRBV10-3	few	TRBJ2-7	.	CAIVGALSSYEQYF	TGTGCCATCGTCGGGGCACTGAGCTCCTACGAGCAGTACTTC
TRBV29-1	.	TRBJ1-2	TRBD1	CSAARRGQGTPYGYTF	TGCAGCGCTGCACGAAGGGGACAGGGGACTCCTTATGGCTACACCTTC
TRBV7-2	.	TRBJ1-2	.	CASSLSGGPGHGYTF	TGTGCCAGCAGCTTAAGTGGGGGGCCGGGTCATGGCTACACCTTC
TRBV11-1	once	TRBJ1-2	.	CASSLIGPGNGYTF	TGTGCCAGCAGCTTGATTGGACCCGGTAATGGCTACACCTTC
TRBV7-2	once	TRBJ2-3	.	CASRIRGRSTDTQYF	TGTGCCAGCAGGATCAGGGGTCGCAGCACAGATACGCAGTATTTT
TRBV24-1	few	TRBJ2-1	.	CATSDSGTHNEQFF	TGTGCCACCAGTGATTCCGGGACACACAATGAGCAGTTCTTC
TRBV5-1	.	TRBJ2-3	.	CASSRSGIRTDTQYF	TGCGCCAGCAGCAGGTCGGGGATTCGCACAGATACGCAGTATTTT
TRBV6-2/TRBV6-3	.	TRBJ2-5	.	CASSSRAESQETQYF	TGTGCCAGCAGTTCTCGCGCAGAGAGCCAAGAGACCCAGTACTTC
TRBV5-6	.	TRBJ2-7	.	CASSFFLDRSYEQYF	TGTGCCAGCAGCTTTTTCCTCGACAGGAGCTACGAGCAGTACTTC
TRBV29-1	.	TRBJ2-3	TRBD1	CSVRKQGIPHPDTQYF	TGCAGCGTTCGTAAACAGGGGATCCCCCACCCAGATACGCAGTATTTT
TRBV5-1	.	TRBJ2-7	.	CASSLVEGTYEQYF	TGCGCCAGCAGCTTGGTGGAGGGCACCTACGAGCAGTACTTC
TRBV29-1	.	TRBJ1-2	.	CSVGSAGQNYGYTF	TGCAGCGTTGGATCGGCAGGCCAAAACTATGGCTACACCTTC
TRBV3-1	.	TRBJ1-2	.	CAVQLANYGYTF	TGTGCCGTCCAGTTAGCTAACTATGGCTACACCTTC
TRBV4-2	.	TRBJ2-5	TRBD2	CASSQELAGSLGEQYF	TGTGCCAGCAGCCAAGAGCTAGCGGGGTCTCTGGGTGAGCAGTACTTC
TRBV5-1	.	TRBJ2-1	.	CASSPDRPGSYNEQFF	TGCGCCAGCAGCCCTGACAGGCCCGGCTCCTACAATGAGCAGTTCTTC
TRBV7-2	.	TRBJ2-1	.	CASSLIGFSEQFF	TGTGCCAGCAGCTTAATCGGCTTCAGTGAGCAGTTCTTC
TRBV7-2	.	TRBJ2-5	.	CASSLTGTTQETQYF	TGTGCCAGCAGCTTGACAGGGACTACGCAAGAGACCCAGTACTTC